These 17 T cell receptor beta chains were all obtained from the same sample, sequenced in a study of shared clonotypes between healthy human individuals (TCRdb year 2020). The library was produced with the immunoSEQ multiplex PCR assay. The table comes from immuneACCESS by way of TCRdb, which keeps in-frame sequences with V and J called. Part of the clones is missing from these tables; in studies checked, under half for an unresolved V gene and the rest for unknown reasons. Present in this sample are some 2,100,000 clones, approximately 94% of which were seen just once. Jointly, the top ten make up around 0.13% of the sample. The sample was naive CD4+ T cells sorted from blood. Interpreted using the paper, the cell subset or site label stands for: CD45RA+ positively selected. The receptors were sampled from a young man in good health.

This chain links TRBV7-9 with TRBJ2-1; 8 nucleotides line up with TRBD2. V gave up 5 bases and J gave up 7 bases; unmatched junction bases: 7. Germline values: CDR1 SEHNR, CDR2 FQNEAQ (reference sequence). The CDR3 is made up of 14 amino acids. The CDR3 nucleotides read TGTGCCAGCAGCCGATCCAGCGGGAGTAATGAGCAGTTCTTC. Translated, it gives CASSRSSGSNEQFF.

As to this clone: One junction end does not reproduce the germline sequence, and a read error may be involved. The J gene is TRBJ2-1, the V gene TRBV6-1, with TRBD2 identical over 10 bases. Germline V gene lookup returns CDR1 MNHNS and CDR2 SASEGT. The CDR3 spans 16 residues. The CDR3 is CASSEGLAGVYNEQFF. The CDR3 DNA is TGTGCCAGCAGCGAAGGGCTAGCGGGGGTCTACAATGAGCAGTTCTTC.

This clone has only one observation. Here the CDR3 DNA reads TGCGCCAGCAGCCCGGGGGGAACTAGCGGGATTTATGAGACCCAGTACTTC. Translation gives CASSPGGTSGIYETQYF. The V call is TRBV5-1, the J call TRBJ2-5, with TRBD2 identical over 10 bases. The CDR3 covers 17 residues. Germline V gene sequence: CDR1 SGHRS, CDR2 YFSETQ. Trimming at V came to 4 bases and at J to 5 bases, leaving 14 bases not matched to a gene. The full variable domain, in which reference TRBV5-1 and TRBJ2-5 provide the parts outside the CDR3, is KAGVTQTPRYLIKTRGQQVTLSCSPISGHRSVSWYQQTPGQGLQFLFEYFSETQRNKGNFPGRFSGRQFSNSRSEMNVSTLELGDSALYLCASSPGGTSGIYETQYFGPGTRLLVL.

The chain carries TRBV5-1 and TRBJ2-7; no reliable D call. Trimming left V 1 base short and J 5 bases short, with 7 bases between. The CDR3 totals 12 residues. Germline assignment: CDR1 SGHRS and CDR2 YFSETQ. CDR3 bases: TGCGCCAGCAGCTTGAATCCCGACGAGCAGTACTTC. It specifies CASSLNPDEQYF. Full variable domain (rest looked up from reference TRBV5-1 and TRBJ2-7): KAGVTQTPRYLIKTRGQQVTLSCSPISGHRSVSWYQQTPGQGLQFLFEYFSETQRNKGNFPGRFSGRQFSNSRSEMNVSTLELGDSALYLCASSLNPDEQYFGPGTRLTVT.

The chain has TRBV30 and TRBJ1-1, with 7 bases identical to TRBD1. V shed 3 bases, J shed 1 base, and the junction held 5 bases outside the gene matches. CDR1 is GTSNPN and CDR2 is SVGIG in the germline V gene (reference sequence). This CDR3 contains 14 residues. The CDR3 sequence is CAWRQGLGNTEAFF. The DNA for the CDR3 is TGTGCCTGGAGACAGGGGTTGGGGAACACTGAAGCTTTCTTT.

This chain joins TRBV29-1 and TRBJ1-2; 8 nucleotides line up with TRBD1. With V trimmed by 6 bases and J by 1 base, 7 bases remained unmatched. The germline V gene has CDR1 SQVTM and CDR2 ANQGSEA. The CDR3 covers 14 residues. This CDR3 reads CSVPRTGSNYGYTF. As DNA, the CDR3 is TGCAGCGTCCCCCGGACAGGGAGTAACTATGGCTACACCTTC.

This chain links TRBV9 with TRBJ2-2, with 7 bases fitting TRBD1. This CDR3 has 16 amino acids. V shed 2 bases and J 1 base; nucleotides not matched to a gene: 5. Germline lookup yields CDR1 SGDLS and CDR2 YYNGEE. DNA for the CDR3: TGTGCCAGCAGCGTGGGGTGGGACAGGAACACCGGGGAGCTGTTTTTT. This gives the protein CASSVGWDRNTGELFF.

The chain employs TRBV5-1 and TRBJ2-2; D may be TRBD1 (5 bases). V was shortened by 3 bases and J by 2 bases, with 11 bases between the two germline ends. From germline, CDR1 is SGHRS and CDR2 YFSETQ. The CDR3 covers 15 residues. The CDR3 DNA follows: TGCGCCAGCAGCTGGGGCTACCTCAACACCGGGGAGCTGTTTTTT. The encoded protein is CASSWGYLNTGELFF.

This clone was counted between two and nine times. V is TRBV5-4 and J is TRBJ1-1; no clear D gene. Trimming pared 1 base from V and 0 bases from J, leaving 4 bases between. CDR1 and CDR2 from the germline V gene are SGHNT and YYREEE (reference sequence). The CDR3 is made up of 13 amino acids. CDR3 residues: CASSLRMNTEAFF. CDR3 sequence (DNA): TGTGCCAGCAGCTTGCGGATGAACACTGAAGCTTTCTTT.

The chain has TRBV7-3 and TRBJ2-5, with D perhaps matching TRBD2 (5 bases). CDR1 and CDR2 (germline): SGHTA, FQGTGA. The CDR3 runs to 13 residues. Trimming stripped 5 bases from V and 5 bases from J, with 12 bases between. CDR3 nucleotides: TGTGCCAGCAGCAGATCTAGAGGGGAGACCCAGTACTTC. As protein: CASSRSRGETQYF. The whole variable domain, remainder taken from reference TRBV7-3 and TRBJ2-5, is GAGVSQTPSNKVTEKGKYVELRCDPISGHTALYWYRQSLGQGPEFLIYFQGTGAADDSGLPNDRFFAVRPEGSVSTLKIQRTERGDSAVYLCASSRSRGETQYFGPGTRLLVL.

V is TRBV10-3 and J is TRBJ2-5, with 7 bases lining up with TRBD2. In germline, CDR1 is ENHRY, CDR2 SYGVKD. This CDR3 spans 13 amino acids. Trimming took 6 bases from V and 2 from J; bases not matched to a gene: 3. The CDR3 coding sequence is TGTGCCATCAGGGGACTACCGCAAGAGACCCAGTACTTC. It yields the protein CAIRGLPQETQYF.

J is TRBJ1-4 and V is TRBV19, with TRBD1 as a possible D gene (5 bases). Germline CDR1 LNHDA, CDR2 SQIVND (reference sequence). V was shortened by 4 bases and J by 0 bases, with 24 bases between the two germline ends. This CDR3 spans 20 amino acids. As DNA, the CDR3 is TGTGCCAGTAGTACCCGAGGGACCCGACATTACAATGCAACTAATGAAAAACTGTTTTTT. Its translation: CASSTRGTRHYNATNEKLFF.

The chain joins TRBV5-1 to TRBJ1-6; D gene uncertain. The CDR3 is made up of 16 amino acids. Germline-derived CDR1 and CDR2 are SGHRS and YFSETQ. V lost 4 bases, J lost 7 bases, and 18 bases lay in between. The CDR3 reads CASSLGSSLGNSPLHF. CDR3 nucleotide sequence: TGCGCCAGCAGCCTAGGATCCTCCCTCGGAAATTCACCCCTCCACTTT.

This chain uses TRBV10-2 with TRBJ1-6, with a tentative D call TRBD1 (5 bases). Germline CDR1 and CDR2: WSHSY and SAAADI. V was pared by 10 bases and J by 8 bases, with 15 bases between. The CDR3 has 13 residues. The CDR3 DNA reads as TGCGCCACTATGCAGGGATACGATTCACCCCTCCACTTT. Protein product: CATMQGYDSPLHF.

This clone was seen more than once but under ten times. This chain joins TRBV10-3 and TRBJ2-1; D may be TRBD2 (5 bases). The CDR3 covers 14 residues. Germline V gene lookup returns CDR1 ENHRY and CDR2 SYGVKD. Between the trimmed V and J ends, which lost 2 bases and 7 bases, there was a span of 12 bases. The CDR3 protein is CAISERGSDNEQFF. The CDR3 nucleotides read TGTGCCATCAGTGAGAGAGGGTCTGATAATGAGCAGTTCTTC.

V usage is TRBV5-1 and J usage is TRBJ2-1; 10 bases are shared with TRBD2. The CDR3 consists of 16 residues. Trimming removed 4 bases from V and 3 bases from J; junction bases left unmatched: 7. Germline V gene lookup returns CDR1 SGHRS and CDR2 YFSETQ. CDR3 sequence reads: CASSEPSGGNYNEQFF. In DNA form, the CDR3 reads TGCGCCAGCAGCGAACCTAGCGGGGGTAACTACAATGAGCAGTTCTTC. Complete variable domain (other parts from reference TRBV5-1 and TRBJ2-1): KAGVTQTPRYLIKTRGQQVTLSCSPISGHRSVSWYQQTPGQGLQFLFEYFSETQRNKGNFPGRFSGRQFSNSRSEMNVSTLELGDSALYLCASSEPSGGNYNEQFFGPGTRLTVL.

This clone was detected only once. The rearrangement joins TRBV9 to TRBJ2-1; D remains ambiguous. The ends were cut back, 0 bases at V and 6 bases at J, with 7 bases in the middle. Germline assignment: CDR1 SGDLS and CDR2 YYNGEE. This CDR3 is 13 amino acids long. The CDR3 DNA reads TGTGCCAGCAGCGTAGGTTCCAGCAATGAGCAGTTCTTC. Translated: CASSVGSSNEQFF.